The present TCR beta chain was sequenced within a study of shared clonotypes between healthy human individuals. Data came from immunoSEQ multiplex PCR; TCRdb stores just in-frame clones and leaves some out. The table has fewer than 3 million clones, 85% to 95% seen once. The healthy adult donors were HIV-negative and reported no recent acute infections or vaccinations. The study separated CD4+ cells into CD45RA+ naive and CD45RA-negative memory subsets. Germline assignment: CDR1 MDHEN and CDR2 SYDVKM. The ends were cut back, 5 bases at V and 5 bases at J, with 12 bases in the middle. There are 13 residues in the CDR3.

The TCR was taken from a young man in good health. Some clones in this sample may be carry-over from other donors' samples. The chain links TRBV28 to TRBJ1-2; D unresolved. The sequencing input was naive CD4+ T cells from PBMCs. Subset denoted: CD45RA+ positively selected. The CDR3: CASSIGVGYGYTF. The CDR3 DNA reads TGTGCCAGCAGTATTGGGGTGGGGTATGGCTACACCTTC.